This T cell receptor (beta chain) was profiled in a study of blood T cell repertoires in COVID-19. Turning to the study itself: The samples span acute and convalescent COVID-19 from the United States, Italy and Spain. In each case, the material was cDNA or gDNA derived from T cells, B-cell-depleted T cells, or PBMCs.

CDR1 is LNHDA and CDR2 is SQIVND in the germline V gene (reference sequence). V gave up 4 bases and J gave up 9 bases; unmatched junction bases: 6. CDR3 size: 15 residues. Clones were read by immunoSEQ multiplex PCR, and TCRdb kept only the in-frame ones, dropping some. The sample yields 50,000 to 75,000 clones, more than 75% seen once. The count of this clone is one. J is TRBJ1-6 and V is TRBV19, with 10 bases that match TRBD1. The sequence was collected from a man in his sixties with acute or convalescent COVID-19. Material for sequencing was peripheral blood. CDR3 sequence (DNA): TGTGCCAGTAGTACCGGGACAGGGGATTTTTCACCCCTCCACTTT. Amino acid sequence: CASSTGTGDFSPLHF. The complete variable domain, with remaining parts taken from reference TRBV19 and TRBJ1-6, reads DGGITQSPKYLFRKEGQNVTLSCEQNLNHDAMYWYRQDPGQGLRLIYYSQIVNDFQKGDIAEGYSVSREKKESFPLTVTSAQKNPTAFYLCASSTGTGDFSPLHFGNGTRLTVT.